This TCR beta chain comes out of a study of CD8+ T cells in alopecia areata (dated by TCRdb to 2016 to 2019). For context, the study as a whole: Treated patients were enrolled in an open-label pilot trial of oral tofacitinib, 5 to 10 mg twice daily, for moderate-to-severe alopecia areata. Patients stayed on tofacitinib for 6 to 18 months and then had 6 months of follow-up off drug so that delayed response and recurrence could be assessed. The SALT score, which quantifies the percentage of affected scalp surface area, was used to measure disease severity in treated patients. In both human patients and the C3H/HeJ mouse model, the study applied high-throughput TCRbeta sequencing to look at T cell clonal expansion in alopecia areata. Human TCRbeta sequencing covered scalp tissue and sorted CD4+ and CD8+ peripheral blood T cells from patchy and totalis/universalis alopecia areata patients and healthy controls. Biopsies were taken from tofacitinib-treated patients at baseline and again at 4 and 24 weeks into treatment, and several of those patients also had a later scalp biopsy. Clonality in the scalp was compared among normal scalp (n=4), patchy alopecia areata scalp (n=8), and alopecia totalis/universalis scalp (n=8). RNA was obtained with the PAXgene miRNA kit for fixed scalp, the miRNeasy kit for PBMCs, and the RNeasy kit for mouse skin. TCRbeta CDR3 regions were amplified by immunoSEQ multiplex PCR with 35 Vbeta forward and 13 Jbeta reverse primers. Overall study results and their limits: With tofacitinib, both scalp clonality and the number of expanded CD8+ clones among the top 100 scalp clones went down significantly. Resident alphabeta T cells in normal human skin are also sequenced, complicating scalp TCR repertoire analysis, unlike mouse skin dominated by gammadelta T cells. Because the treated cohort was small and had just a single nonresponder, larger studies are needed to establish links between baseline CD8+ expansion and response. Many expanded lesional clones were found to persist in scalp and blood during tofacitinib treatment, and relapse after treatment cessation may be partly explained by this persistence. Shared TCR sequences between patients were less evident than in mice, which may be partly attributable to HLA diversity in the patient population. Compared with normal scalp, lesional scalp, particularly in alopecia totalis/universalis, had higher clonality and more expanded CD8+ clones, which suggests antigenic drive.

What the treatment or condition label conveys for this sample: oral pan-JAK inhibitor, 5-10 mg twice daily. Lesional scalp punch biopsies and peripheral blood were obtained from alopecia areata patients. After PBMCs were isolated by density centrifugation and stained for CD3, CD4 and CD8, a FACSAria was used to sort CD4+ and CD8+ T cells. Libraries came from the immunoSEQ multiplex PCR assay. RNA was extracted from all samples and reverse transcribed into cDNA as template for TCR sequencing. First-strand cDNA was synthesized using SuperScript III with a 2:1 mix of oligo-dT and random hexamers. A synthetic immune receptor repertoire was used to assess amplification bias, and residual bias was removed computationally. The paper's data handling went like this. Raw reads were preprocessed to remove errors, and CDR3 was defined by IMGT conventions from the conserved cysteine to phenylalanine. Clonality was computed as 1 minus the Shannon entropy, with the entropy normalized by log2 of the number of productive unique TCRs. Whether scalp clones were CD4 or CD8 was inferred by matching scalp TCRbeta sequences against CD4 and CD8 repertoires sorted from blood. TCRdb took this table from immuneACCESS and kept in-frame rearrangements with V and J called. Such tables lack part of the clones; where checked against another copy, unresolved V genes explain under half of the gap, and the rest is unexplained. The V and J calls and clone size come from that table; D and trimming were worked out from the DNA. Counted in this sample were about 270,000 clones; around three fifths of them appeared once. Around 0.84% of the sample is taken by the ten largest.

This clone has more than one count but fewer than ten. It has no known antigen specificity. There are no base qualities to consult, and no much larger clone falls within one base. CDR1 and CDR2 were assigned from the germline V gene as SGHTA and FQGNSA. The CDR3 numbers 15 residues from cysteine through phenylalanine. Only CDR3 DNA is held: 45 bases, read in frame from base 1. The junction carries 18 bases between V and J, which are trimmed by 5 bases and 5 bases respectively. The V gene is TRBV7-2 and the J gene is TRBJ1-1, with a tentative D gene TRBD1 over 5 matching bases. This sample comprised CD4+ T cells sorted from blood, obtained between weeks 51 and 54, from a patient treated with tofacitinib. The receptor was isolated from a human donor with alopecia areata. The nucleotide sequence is TGTGCCAGCAGCCCCCCTGTGGGGGGTTTAACTGAAGCTTTCTTT. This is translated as CASSPPVGGLTEAFF.